This record covers a single T cell receptor beta chain. Sequenced by immunoSEQ multiplex PCR; TCRdb stores in-frame clones only, minus some. The sample yields about 240,000 clones, about four fifths seen once. The data originate from a study of blood T cell repertoires in COVID-19. Whole-study context: PBMCs, B-cell-depleted T cells, or T cells provided the cDNA or gDNA that made up the material.

Germline CDR1 is SGHTS and CDR2 is YDEGEE. The CDR3 spans 16 residues. Trimming stripped 0 bases from V and 5 bases from J, with 17 bases between. The rearrangement links TRBV5-8 to TRBJ2-5; tentatively, D is TRBD2 (5 bases). The TCR was taken from a woman between 18 and 29 years old with acute or convalescent COVID-19. Input material: peripheral blood. The CDR3 DNA follows: TGTGCCAGCAGCTTGGGAGGGATGGGGTACGGGGAGACCCAGTACTTC. This translates into CASSLGGMGYGETQYF.